These 27 T cell receptor beta chains share one sample of origin, sequenced in a study of cytomegalovirus exposure and HLA in healthy donors. The PCR contained 60 Vbeta and 13 Jbeta primers. Profiling relied on immunoSEQ multiplex PCR, and the TCRdb table lists in-frame clones only, not all of them. The sample contains 180,000 or so clones, roughly 82% of which appear only once. Sequencing was done on a sample of PBMCs. The receptors originated from a man aged 35 to 55 in good health and CMV-seronegative.

The chain links TRBV5-4 to TRBJ2-7; 9 bases map to TRBD1. The CDR3 has 15 residues. V lost 4 bases, J lost 4 bases, and 9 bases stayed unmatched. CDR1 is SGHNT and CDR2 is YYREEE in the germline V gene (reference sequence). CDR3 coding DNA: TGTGCCAGCAGCCCCGGGACAGGGTGGGGATACGAGCAGTACTTC. This sequence encodes CASSPGTGWGYEQYF.

J is TRBJ1-1 and V is TRBV11-3; possible D gene TRBD1, 6 bases. The germline gives CDR1 SGHNT, CDR2 YENEEA. The germline V and J ends were trimmed by 4 bases and 1 base, with 10 bases remaining between them. CDR3 length equals 14 residues. This CDR3 reads CASSSRTENTEAFF. DNA for the CDR3: TGTGCCAGCAGCTCCCGGACAGAGAACACTGAAGCTTTCTTT.

V usage is TRBV7-9 and J usage is TRBJ2-2; D perhaps matches TRBD2 (6 bases). This CDR3 is 16 amino acids long. The V end lost 2 bases, the J end lost 2 bases, and 12 bases lay between the germline ends. Germline values: CDR1 SEHNR, CDR2 FQNEAQ (reference sequence). The CDR3 region is CASSLRGGLNTGELFF. The CDR3 DNA follows: TGTGCCAGCAGCTTACGAGGCGGACTAAACACCGGGGAGCTGTTTTTT.

V and J are TRBV2 and TRBJ2-5, with 10 positions matching TRBD1. With V trimmed by 4 bases and J by 10 bases, 3 bases remained unmatched. CDR3 size: 12 residues. From germline, CDR1 is SNHLY and CDR2 FYNNEI. The CDR3 spells CASSADRGNQYF. In DNA, the CDR3 is TGTGCCAGCAGTGCGGACAGGGGGAACCAGTACTTC. Based on the CDR3 plus reference TRBV2 and TRBJ2-5, the full variable domain is EPEVTQTPSHQVTQMGQEVILRCVPISNHLYFYWYRQILGQKVEFLVSFYNNEISEKSEIFDDQFSVERPDGSNFTLKIRSTKLEDSAMYFCASSADRGNQYFGPGTRLLVL.

This chain joins TRBV15 and TRBJ2-3; 8 bases are shared with TRBD1. The CDR3 consists of 16 residues. The V segment lost 2 bases and the J segment 1 base; nucleotides outside the gene matches: 5. Germline values: CDR1 LNHNV, CDR2 YYDKDF (reference sequence). Here the CDR3 reads CATSRNPGQGTDTQYF. The CDR3 nucleotides read TGTGCCACCAGCAGAAACCCGGGACAGGGCACAGATACGCAGTATTTT.

The chain couples TRBV28 to TRBJ2-2, with D possibly being TRBD1 (6 bases). Germline CDR1 MDHEN, CDR2 SYDVKM. Trimming took 9 bases from V and 2 from J, leaving 16 bases between them. The CDR3 extends over 15 amino acids. The chain's CDR3 is CASYNRDGNTGELFF. The CDR3 DNA reads TGTGCCAGTTATAACAGGGATGGCAACACCGGGGAGCTGTTTTTT.

This clone was counted a single time. The rearrangement joins TRBV30 to TRBJ1-2, with D unclear. Deletions cut 8 bases from V and 4 bases from J, with 17 bases between. This CDR3 spans 13 amino acids. Germline loops: CDR1 GTSNPN, CDR2 SVGIG (reference sequence). For the CDR3, the DNA is TGTGCCAGCATTGACAAGTACTTCTATGGCTACACCTTC. Amino acid sequence: CASIDKYFYGYTF.

The V and J genes are TRBV7-8 and TRBJ2-2, with 8 bases aligning to TRBD2. The junction had 6 bases not matched to a gene; V was cut back by 5 bases and J by 4 bases. Germline V gene data show CDR1 as SGHVS and CDR2 as FQNEAQ. The CDR3 covers 15 residues. This CDR3 is CASSPRGGITGELFF. CDR3 in DNA: TGTGCCAGCAGCCCGCGCGGGGGGATCACCGGGGAGCTGTTTTTT. Based on the CDR3 plus reference TRBV7-8 and TRBJ2-2, the full variable domain is GAGVSQSPRYKVAKRGQDVALRCDPISGHVSLFWYQQALGQGPEFLTYFQNEAQLDKSGLPSDRFFAERPEGSVSTLKIQRTQQEDSAVYLCASSPRGGITGELFFGEGSRLTVL.

The chain recombines TRBV29-1 with TRBJ1-2; 9 nucleotides align to TRBD1. With V trimmed by 6 bases and J by 4 bases, 3 bases remained unmatched. Looked up from germline, CDR1 is SQVTM and CDR2 is ANQGSEA. The CDR3 runs to 12 residues. CDR3 bases: TGCAGCGTGGGACAGGGAAGCTATGGCTACACCTTC. This sequence encodes CSVGQGSYGYTF. Looking up the rest from reference TRBV29-1 and TRBJ1-2 gives the full variable domain: SAVISQKPSRDICQRGTSLTIQCQVDSQVTMMFWYRQQPGQSLTLIATANQGSEATYESGFVIDKFPISRPNLTFSTLTVSNMSPEDSSIYLCSVGQGSYGYTFGSGTRLTVV.

This clone was counted once. The rearrangement uses TRBV6-5 and TRBJ2-5; 11 bases match TRBD1. Unmatched junction bases numbered 7, after V lost 6 bases and J lost 4 bases. This CDR3 is built from 15 residues. The germline CDR1 and CDR2 sequences are MNHEY and SVGAGI. CDR3 coding DNA: TGTGCCAGCAGGCGGACAGGGGGCTTTCGAGAGACCCAGTACTTC. It is translated as CASRRTGGFRETQYF.

The chain joins TRBV2 to TRBJ2-7; 7 nucleotides line up with TRBD1. Germline V gene sequence: CDR1 SNHLY, CDR2 FYNNEI. The CDR3 runs 15 residues. Germline trimming cut 6 bases from V and 3 bases from J; bases unmatched to any gene: 11. CDR3 amino acids: CASRESTGSFYEQYF. The CDR3, as DNA: TGTGCCAGCAGAGAGTCGACAGGGTCATTCTACGAGCAGTACTTC.

The chain uses TRBV4-1 and TRBJ2-7, with D perhaps TRBD1 (6 bases). The CDR3 runs to 16 residues. Germline CDR1 is MGHRA and CDR2 is YSYEKL. Trimming took 3 bases from V and 3 from J, leaving 18 bases between them. CDR3 coding DNA: TGCGCCAGCAGCCAGGAACCGATCGGACAGTTCTACGAGCAGTACTTC. Amino acids: CASSQEPIGQFYEQYF.

The chain is built from TRBV5-1 and TRBJ2-7; TRBD1 matches 7 bases. The CDR3 sequence is 14 residues long. Germline CDR1 is SGHRS and CDR2 is YFSETQ. V lost 3 bases, J lost 3 bases, and 6 bases stayed unmatched. The CDR3 DNA reads as TGCGCCAGCAGCTCGGACAGGCAACTCTACGAGCAGTACTTC. Its translation: CASSSDRQLYEQYF.

J is TRBJ1-4 and V is TRBV9; D is ambiguous. CDR1 SGDLS and CDR2 YYNGEE come from the germline V gene. This CDR3 spans 15 amino acids. V gave up 4 bases and J gave up 2 bases, with 12 bases separating them. The CDR3 is CASSPGVRTNEKLFF. CDR3 nucleotides: TGTGCCAGCAGCCCCGGAGTTCGGACTAATGAAAAACTGTTTTTT.

This clone came up a few times. V gene TRBV5-1 combines with J gene TRBJ2-3; D gene unclear. The CDR3 length is 14 residues. The germline gives CDR1 SGHRS, CDR2 YFSETQ. Trimming took off 0 bases at V and 2 bases at J, with 7 bases between the two ends. This CDR3 is CASSLDSPTDTQYF. The CDR3 DNA reads as TGCGCCAGCAGCTTGGACAGCCCCACAGATACGCAGTATTTT.

J is TRBJ2-5 and V is TRBV5-1; 7 positions agree with TRBD2. The CDR3 runs to 16 residues. The V gene end was trimmed by 2 bases and the J gene end by 2 bases; junction bases not matched to a gene: 9. Germline CDR1 SGHRS, CDR2 YFSETQ. CDR3: CASSFKRGSSQETQYF. CDR3 DNA: TGCGCCAGCAGCTTTAAGCGGGGCAGTAGTCAAGAGACCCAGTACTTC.

This clone was seen a few times. V gene TRBV7-2 combines with J gene TRBJ1-1; D gene uncertain. Germline V gene data show CDR1 as SGHTA and CDR2 as FQGNSA. V gave up 5 bases and J gave up 8 bases, with 12 bases separating them. CDR3 length: 12 residues. CDR3 region: CASSPRPPEAFF. CDR3 DNA: TGTGCCAGCAGCCCTAGACCCCCCGAAGCTTTCTTT.

This chain joins TRBV10-1 and TRBJ2-7; tentatively, D is TRBD1 (6 bases). CDR3 size: 15 residues. CDR1 is WNHNN and CDR2 is SYGVQD in the germline V gene (reference sequence). Trimming removed 2 bases at V and 4 bases at J, with 15 bases between. CDR3 DNA sequence: TGCGCCAGCAGTGAGCGGGCAGGGGAACGGTACGAGCAGTACTTC. It specifies CASSERAGERYEQYF.

The gene calls are TRBV27 and TRBJ2-3; 11 bases align to TRBD2. The V and J ends lost 5 bases and 0 bases, in that order; junction bases with no gene match: 13. This CDR3 spans 19 amino acids. Germline values: CDR1 MNHEY, CDR2 SMNVEV (reference sequence). The CDR3 DNA reads TGTGCCAGCAGTCTCTATTGGGGACTAGCGGTTACTAGCACAGATACGCAGTATTTT. As protein: CASSLYWGLAVTSTDTQYF.

This chain uses TRBV4-2 with TRBJ2-2; 10 positions match TRBD2. The V gene's germline CDR1 is LGHNA and CDR2 YNFKEQ. This CDR3 has 16 amino acids. Trimming removed 0 bases from V and 7 bases from J; junction bases left unmatched: 5. Here the CDR3 DNA reads TGTGCCAGCAGCCAAGACCTAGCGGGAGTTAACGGGGAGCTGTTTTTT. It yields the protein CASSQDLAGVNGELFF.

This clone appeared once. This sequence joins TRBV5-1 and TRBJ1-1; TRBD1 might be the D (5 bases). Looked up from germline, CDR1 is SGHRS and CDR2 is YFSETQ. The CDR3 runs 15 residues. The V and J ends lost 0 bases and 1 base respectively, with 10 bases between them. The CDR3: CASSLVRTTNTEAFF. CDR3 in DNA: TGCGCCAGCAGCTTGGTCCGGACAACGAACACTGAAGCTTTCTTT.

This chain links TRBV28 with TRBJ2-1, with 12 positions matching TRBD2. The germline V gene encodes CDR1 MDHEN and CDR2 SYDVKM. CDR3 length: 16 residues. V shed 5 bases, J shed 7 bases, and the junction held 9 bases outside the gene matches. CDR3 nucleotides: TGTGCCAGCAGTCGGACTAGCGGGACCCCAAGGAATGAGCAGTTCTTC. This sequence encodes CASSRTSGTPRNEQFF.

CDR3 DNA: TGTGCCAGCAGCACCACAGGGGGTCCTGGAAACACCATATATTTT. Residues: CASSTTGGPGNTIYF. J is TRBJ1-3 and V is TRBV9; 8 bases map to TRBD1. CDR3 length: 15 residues. CDR1 is SGDLS and CDR2 is YYNGEE in the germline V gene. With V trimmed by 4 bases and J by 2 bases, 5 bases remained unmatched. Full variable domain (remainder filled in from reference TRBV9 and TRBJ1-3): DSGVTQTPKHLITATGQRVTLRCSPRSGDLSVYWYQQSLDQGLQFLIQYYNGEERAKGNILERFSAQQFPDLHSELNLSSLELGDSALYFCASSTTGGPGNTIYFGEGSWLTVV.

The chain joins TRBV7-9 to TRBJ1-5; 7 bases map to TRBD1. This CDR3 region has 15 residues. V lost 5 bases to trimming and J lost 4 bases; unmatched junction nucleotides: 8. Germline lookup yields CDR1 SEHNR and CDR2 FQNEAQ (reference sequence). In DNA, the CDR3 is TGTGCCAGCAGCCGCCAAGACAGGGCTAATCAGCCCCAGCATTTT. It is translated as CASSRQDRANQPQHF. The full variable domain, with the rest looked up from reference TRBV7-9 and TRBJ1-5, is DTGVSQNPRHKITKRGQNVTFRCDPISEHNRLYWYRQTLGQGPEFLTYFQNEAQLEKSRLLSDRFSAERPKGSFSTLEIQRTEQGDSAMYLCASSRQDRANQPQHFGDGTRLSIL.

This clone was recorded once. The junction does not match germline at one end; this may be a read error. The chain has TRBV6-1 and TRBJ2-7; 8 bases match TRBD2. There are 12 residues in the CDR3. Germline V lookup: CDR1 MNHNS, CDR2 SASEGT. The CDR3 DNA reads TGTGCCAGCAGTTTCGTCGGGGGGGCCCCGCACTTC. This encodes CASSFVGGAPHF.

This chain uses TRBV5-6 with TRBJ1-1, with a weak D call TRBD1 (5 bases). V was trimmed by 3 bases and J by 0 bases, leaving 9 bases between them. Germline-derived CDR1 and CDR2 are SGHDT and YYEEEE. This CDR3 has 14 residues. The CDR3 nucleotides read TGTGCCAGCAGCTGGGGCGGCGTGAACACTGAAGCTTTCTTT. Protein product: CASSWGGVNTEAFF.

The V and J genes are TRBV19 and TRBJ1-2; D call uncertain. Germline CDR1 and CDR2: LNHDA and SQIVND (reference sequence). V lost 3 bases and J 1 base, leaving 9 bases between the germline ends. The CDR3 length is 14 residues. As DNA, the CDR3 is TGTGCCAGTAGTATGGCGGCCCTTAACTATGGCTACACCTTC. Encoded protein: CASSMAALNYGYTF.